Listed below are T cell receptor beta chains from one sample, sequenced in a study of blood T cell repertoires in COVID-19. Clones were read by immunoSEQ multiplex PCR, and TCRdb kept only the in-frame ones, dropping some. The data show approximately 100,000 clones, roughly 90% seen once. Input material: peripheral blood. These receptors were taken from a human donor with COVID-19, enrolled during active disease. The donor label of this sample is uncertain. Each CDR3 is given with its conserved first and last residue. Fields, in order: clone size, V gene, J gene, D gene, CDR3 DNA, CDR3 protein. D genes are given only for firm matches. A clone size is listed for some rows: how often the clone was seen (once, few, many), or a class if it is expanded.

>NA|TRBV3-1/TRBV3-2|TRBJ2-7|TRBD1
TGTGCCAGCAGCCATGCCCCCGGGACAGTCTCCTACGAGCAGTACTTC
CASSHAPGTVSYEQYF
>NA|TRBV4-1|TRBJ2-5|TRBD2
TGCGCCAGCAGCCACCTCATAGCGGGGGGGACGGAGACCCAGTACTTC
CASSHLIAGGTETQYF
>NA|TRBV10-3|TRBJ1-2|NA
TGTGCCATCAGTGAGTCACGGGGGGTAGATGGCTACACCTTC
CAISESRGVDGYTF
>once|TRBV7-8|TRBJ2-1|NA
TGTGCCAGCAGACTAGTGGGGAAACACAATGAGCAGTTCTTC
CASRLVGKHNEQFF
>NA|TRBV5-1|TRBJ2-2|NA
TGCGCCAGCAGCTTTTATACCGGGGAGCTGTTTTTT
CASSFYTGELFF
>NA|TRBV18|TRBJ2-2|NA
TGTGCCAGCTCTCCTAGTCAGGGGCCTAACACCGGGGAGCTGTTTTTT
CASSPSQGPNTGELFF
>NA|TRBV7-3|TRBJ2-1|NA
TGTGCCAGCAGCTCCGGGGGTTCTAGCACCTACAATGAGCAGTTCTTC
CASSSGGSSTYNEQFF
>NA|TRBV29-1|TRBJ1-2|NA
TGCAGCGTTACCGGGCTACCTTCTGGCGGGTCTGGCTACACCTTC
CSVTGLPSGGSGYTF
>NA|TRBV5-4|TRBJ1-4|TRBD1
TGTGCCAGCAGCTTGGGACAGGGGGCAGCTAATGAAAAACTGTTTTTT
CASSLGQGAANEKLFF
>once|TRBV7-2|TRBJ2-1|TRBD1
TGTGCCAGCAGGAGGGGACAGGGCTACAATGAGCAGTTCTTC
CASRRGQGYNEQFF
>NA|TRBV28|TRBJ2-3|TRBD2
TGTGCCAGCAGTTTAGGGTTCGGGGGGGAAGATACGCAGTATTTT
CASSLGFGGEDTQYF
>NA|TRBV20-1|TRBJ2-3|TRBD2
TGCAGTGCTAGTTTGGGGGGGGTTCCAGATACGCAGTATTTT
CSASLGGVPDTQYF
>NA|TRBV9|TRBJ1-1|TRBD1
TGTGCCAGCAGCGGGGGACAGTCGGGCACTGAAGCTTTCTTT
CASSGGQSGTEAFF
>NA|TRBV27|TRBJ2-3|TRBD1
TGTGCCAGCTCTCGGGCGTGGGGACAGGCGTTCACAGATACGCAGTATTTT
CASSRAWGQAFTDTQYF
>once|TRBV27|TRBJ2-1|TRBD2
TGTGCCAGCAGTTTAAGACTAGCGGGAGTGTATGACGATGAGCAGTTCTTC
CASSLRLAGVYDDEQFF
>NA|TRBV27|TRBJ1-3|TRBD1
TGTGCCAGCAGTGCCGGACAGGGAAGGGGCTCTGGAAACACCATATATTTT
CASSAGQGRGSGNTIYF
>NA|TRBV5-4|TRBJ2-7|TRBD2
TGTGCCAGCAGCGCGGGGCTAGCGGGATCCTCCTACGAGCAGTACTTC
CASSAGLAGSSYEQYF
>NA|TRBV6-5|TRBJ1-2|NA
TGTGCCAGCAGGTCCCGTGTCTCGAACTATGGCTACACCTTC
CASRSRVSNYGYTF
>few|TRBV20-1|TRBJ1-6|NA
TGCAGTGCTAGTCGGGGGGAGCCAGGTTCACCCCTCCACTTT
CSASRGEPGSPLHF
>NA|TRBV6-5|TRBJ2-7|TRBD1
TGTGCCAGCAGCCAGGGGGCCCCTACCTACGAGCAGTACTTC
CASSQGAPTYEQYF
>NA|TRBV5-4|TRBJ2-5|TRBD1
TGTGCCAGCAGCTTGGGCACAGGGGGACAAGAGACCCAGTACTTC
CASSLGTGGQETQYF
>NA|TRBV6-2/TRBV6-3|TRBJ1-4|NA
TGTGCCAGCAGCTCCCCGACTGTTAATGAAAAACTGTTTTTT
CASSSPTVNEKLFF
>NA|TRBV29-1|TRBJ2-1|TRBD1
TGCAGCGTTGTGGTGGAGGACAGGTACAATGAGCAGTTCTTC
CSVVVEDRYNEQFF
>NA|TRBV5-1|TRBJ2-2|TRBD1
TGCGCCAGCAGCACTGGACAGGGAAGGGGCACCGGGGAGCTGTTTTTT
CASSTGQGRGTGELFF
>NA|TRBV11-1|TRBJ1-3|NA
TGTGCCAGCAGCTCAGGGCCTGGAAACACCATATATTTT
CASSSGPGNTIYF
>NA|TRBV11-3|TRBJ2-1|TRBD2
TGTGCCAGCAGCTTAGTAGAGCGGGAGGGTTACAATGAGCAGTTCTTC
CASSLVEREGYNEQFF
>NA|TRBV28|TRBJ1-2|NA
TGTGCCAGCAGTTTAAGTGGGAGGTTCTATGGCTACACCTTC
CASSLSGRFYGYTF
>NA|TRBV6-5|TRBJ1-4|NA
TGTGCCAGCCGGGTGGGGGACTCTAATGAAAAACTGTTTTTT
CASRVGDSNEKLFF
>NA|TRBV27|TRBJ1-1|NA
TGTGCCAGCAAATTCCCAGGGTGGGACACTGAAGCTTTCTTT
CASKFPGWDTEAFF
>NA|TRBV18|TRBJ1-5|TRBD1
TGTGCCAGCTCACCGACCAGGGGGCATGATCAGCCCCAGCATTTT
CASSPTRGHDQPQHF
>NA|TRBV5-1|TRBJ2-5|NA
TGCGCCAGCAGCCTGGAATTGCCAGGGTCGTCGCAGACCCAGTACTTC
CASSLELPGSSQTQYF
>NA|TRBV19|TRBJ1-2|TRBD1
TGTGCCAGTAGTATCGAGGGGGCGGGCTATGGCTACACCTTC
CASSIEGAGYGYTF
>NA|TRBV5-1|TRBJ2-7|NA
TGCGCCAGCAGCTTGGGGGACAAGAACGAGCAGTACTTC
CASSLGDKNEQYF
>NA|TRBV29-1|TRBJ2-3|TRBD2
TGCAGCGTTGAAGCGGGGGGAGGCGATACGCAGTATTTT
CSVEAGGGDTQYF
>NA|TRBV6-6|TRBJ1-5|NA
TGTGCCAGCAGTTACGAGGGGAGGGGGGCGGATTTT
CASSYEGRGADF
>NA|TRBV5-4|TRBJ1-4|NA
TGTGCCAGCAGTCGGTGGTCGACAGGCGGGGAAAAACTGTTTTTT
CASSRWSTGGEKLFF
>NA|TRBV19|TRBJ2-7|NA
TGTGCCAGTAGTCCGGACTCGACCTACGAGCAGTACTTC
CASSPDSTYEQYF
>NA|TRBV19|TRBJ1-6|NA
TGTGCCAGTACCTCAGGGGTCTGGATTTCACCCCTCCACTTT
CASTSGVWISPLHF
>NA|TRBV28|TRBJ2-5|NA
TGTGCCAGCAGTTACCAGTTGCAAGAGACCCAGTACTTC
CASSYQLQETQYF
>NA|TRBV18|TRBJ1-4|NA
TGTGCCAGCTCACCTACCCCTGGGACAGAAAAACTGTTTTTT
CASSPTPGTEKLFF
>NA|TRBV7-2|TRBJ1-6|NA
TGTGCCAGCAGCTCGGGCGGGACCTCGGTGGATTCACCCCTCCACTTT
CASSSGGTSVDSPLHF
>NA|TRBV6-6|TRBJ2-6|NA
TGTGCCAGCGGACAGAGAGGCGCCTCTGGGGCCAACGTCCTGACTTTC
CASGQRGASGANVLTF
>few|TRBV5-1|TRBJ2-5|TRBD1
TGCGCCAGCAGCTTGGAGGGACAGGGAGGGGAGACCCAGTACTTC
CASSLEGQGGETQYF
>NA|TRBV19|TRBJ1-1|NA
TGTGCCAGTAGTATGAGCAGGGACACTGAAGCTTTCTTT
CASSMSRDTEAFF
>NA|TRBV27|TRBJ2-7|TRBD1
TGTGCCAGCAGTCCGGACAGGGGCTACGAGCAGTACTTC
CASSPDRGYEQYF
>few|TRBV28|TRBJ2-7|TRBD1
TGTGCCAGCAGTTTATTGCCGGGACAGGGTACCTACGAGCAGTACTTC
CASSLLPGQGTYEQYF
>NA|TRBV10-3|TRBJ1-1|NA
TGTGCCATCAGAAGAGCGGTGAACACTGAAGCTTTCTTT
CAIRRAVNTEAFF
>NA|TRBV5-1|TRBJ2-1|TRBD2
TGCGCCAGCAGCACCCGGACTAGCGGGGGGGAAAATGAGCAGTTCTTC
CASSTRTSGGENEQFF
>NA|TRBV5-4|TRBJ1-3|NA
TGTGCCAGCAGTCCCGCAGGGGCAGCCACCTCTGGAAACACCATATATTTT
CASSPAGAATSGNTIYF
>NA|TRBV25-1|TRBJ2-3|TRBD1
TGTGCCAGCAGAGCTAGTCCGACAGGGGCAGATACGCAGTATTTT
CASRASPTGADTQYF